The rows below give T cell receptor beta chains drawn from one sample of a study of glioma-infiltrating T cells after dendritic cell vaccination. The data were produced by immunoSEQ multiplex PCR, yet TCRdb's version contains in-frame clones alone and is incomplete. The table has 60,000 or so clones, about 89% seen once. The sample in question was blood, obtained after dendritic cell vaccination. Receptors originate from a human donor with glioblastoma. The CDR3 runs from the conserved cysteine through the conserved F or W. A D gene is named only where the DNA matches it firmly. The size entry is marked missing in some rows and otherwise reads once, few, many or a size class.

clone_size,v_call,d_call,j_call,cdr3_nt,cdr3_aa
.,TRBV27,.,TRBJ2-1,TGTGCCAGCAGTCCCTTAGGGGGGGGCTTTTTTGGTGAGCAGTTCTTC,CASSPLGGGFFGEQFF
.,TRBV5-5,TRBD1,TRBJ2-1,TGTGCCAGCAGTAGTTCCGGGACAGGGGGCTACGATGAGCAGTTCTTC,CASSSSGTGGYDEQFF
.,TRBV5-3,.,TRBJ2-7,TGTGCCAGAAGCGACCCTGGGGACACCTACGAGCAGTACTTC,CARSDPGDTYEQYF
.,TRBV11-3,TRBD2,TRBJ2-5,TGTGCCAGCAGCAGAGCGGGAGTAAAGCAAGAGACCCAGTACTTC,CASSRAGVKQETQYF
.,TRBV18,TRBD1,TRBJ1-2,TGTGCCAGCTCACCTTTTGCCTCCCCGGGACAGGGGGCTAGTGGCTACACCTTC,CASSPFASPGQGASGYTF
few,TRBV19,TRBD2,TRBJ2-5,TGTGCCAGTAATACGGGAGGCTGGGGAGAGACCCAGTACTTC,CASNTGGWGETQYF
.,TRBV5-5,.,TRBJ1-1,TGTGCCAGCAGCCTATCCCAAAACACTGAAGCTTTCTTT,CASSLSQNTEAFF
.,TRBV7-2,.,TRBJ2-7,TGTGCCAGCAGCTCCCAGGGCTTGGACGGATTATACGAGCAGTACTTC,CASSSQGLDGLYEQYF
.,TRBV5-1,TRBD2,TRBJ2-7,TGCGCCAGCAGCTTGGGACTAGCGGGAGACTACGAGCAGTACTTC,CASSLGLAGDYEQYF
.,TRBV4-3,TRBD1,TRBJ1-2,TGCGCCAGCAGCCCGGACAGGATGGGCTACACCTTC,CASSPDRMGYTF
.,TRBV7-9,.,TRBJ1-2,TGTGCCAGCAGCTTCGTGGCAGTACAGGGTAACTATGGCTACACCTTC,CASSFVAVQGNYGYTF
.,TRBV19,TRBD2,TRBJ2-2,TGTGCCAGTACCTCCGGCGGGGGGAGGAACACCGGGGAGCTGTTTTTT,CASTSGGGRNTGELFF
.,TRBV2,.,TRBJ1-4,TGTGCCAGCAGGGTGTTCCGAGCGGGCGGTAATGAAAAACTGTTTTTT,CASRVFRAGGNEKLFF
.,TRBV5-5,.,TRBJ2-2,TGTGCCAGCAGCCTGGACCCTAGCGCTACCGGGGAGCTGTTTTTT,CASSLDPSATGELFF
once,TRBV19,TRBD1,TRBJ1-4,TGTGCCAGTAGGGACAGGGGGCAAGCTAATGAAAAACTGTTTTTT,CASRDRGQANEKLFF
.,TRBV18,TRBD1,TRBJ1-2,TGTGCCAGCTCACCATCGGGGTACAGGGGCTATGGCTACACCTTC,CASSPSGYRGYGYTF
.,TRBV19,.,TRBJ2-3,TGTGCCAGTAGTATTGGACAGCCTGCTAGCACAGATACGCAGTATTTT,CASSIGQPASTDTQYF
once,TRBV6-1,.,TRBJ1-2,TGTGCCAGCAGTGAACAGTCAGGACACAGGTTTTATGGCTACACCTTC,CASSEQSGHRFYGYTF
.,TRBV5-8,TRBD2,TRBJ2-2,TGTGCCAGCAGCTTGAACCTAGCGGGGGCTCCCACCGGGGAGCTGTTTTTT,CASSLNLAGAPTGELFF
.,TRBV6-6,TRBD1,TRBJ2-7,TGTGCCAGCAGGGGGACGTGGGACAGCCAAGCCTACGAGCAGTACTTC,CASRGTWDSQAYEQYF
.,TRBV9,.,TRBJ1-6,TGTGCCAGCAGCGTAGGAGGGTCTAATTCACCCCTCCACTTT,CASSVGGSNSPLHF
.,TRBV4-3,.,TRBJ2-7,TGCGCCAGCAGCCAAGATCGAGTAACGGACTCGACCTACGAGCAGTACTTC,CASSQDRVTDSTYEQYF
few,TRBV2,TRBD2,TRBJ2-7,TGTGCCAGCAGGTCCCGGGGGGGGGACTCCTTGGAGCAGTACTTC,CASRSRGGDSLEQYF
.,TRBV5-1,.,TRBJ1-2,TGCGCCAGCCGTTTAGAGGGCGTCGCTGGCTACACCTTC,CASRLEGVAGYTF
.,TRBV19,TRBD1,TRBJ2-7,TGTGCCAGTAGTAAAATAAGACAGGGTACCTACGAGCAGTACTTC,CASSKIRQGTYEQYF
.,TRBV19,TRBD2,TRBJ2-1,TGTGCCAGTAGTATGGTACTAGCGAGCTACAATGAGCAGTTCTTC,CASSMVLASYNEQFF
.,TRBV19,TRBD1,TRBJ1-1,TGTGCCAGTAGTCCAAGACAGGGGGCAACTGAAGCTTTCTTT,CASSPRQGATEAFF
.,TRBV30,.,TRBJ1-1,TGTGTAGGGGGCACTGAAGCTTTCTTT,CVGGTEAFF
.,TRBV7-9,.,TRBJ1-1,TGTGCCAGCAGCTTAGTCGTAGAGAACACTGAAGCTTTCTTT,CASSLVVENTEAFF
.,TRBV7-9,TRBD1,TRBJ2-7,TGTGCCAGCAGCTTATTGGGACAGGGGTCCTACGAGCAGTACTTC,CASSLLGQGSYEQYF
.,TRBV5-8,TRBD2,TRBJ2-3,TGTGCCAGCGGGGCTAGCGGGCCGGGGACGCAGTATTTT,CASGASGPGTQYF
.,TRBV2,TRBD2,TRBJ2-2,TGTGCTGGGCGTAGCGGGGGGGCCTTTTCGGGGGAGCTGTTTTTT,CAGRSGGAFSGELFF
.,TRBV29-1,.,TRBJ1-2,TGCAGCGTTGAAGGCCAGTCGGGCTACACCTTC,CSVEGQSGYTF
.,TRBV7-2,.,TRBJ1-6,TGTGCCAGCAGCCCGAGCTCCTATAATTCACCCCTCCACTTT,CASSPSSYNSPLHF
.,TRBV11-2,.,TRBJ2-2,TGTGCCAGCAGCTTTGGCGGGGTGATCGGGGAGCTGTTTTTT,CASSFGGVIGELFF
once,TRBV5-5,.,TRBJ2-5,TGTGCCAGCTCCATCACTAGCAGGGAGACCCAGTACTTC,CASSITSRETQYF
.,TRBV5-4,.,TRBJ1-5,TGTGCCAGCAGCTTGGTCCCAGATAGCAATCAGCCCCAGCATTTT,CASSLVPDSNQPQHF
.,TRBV25-1,.,TRBJ2-2,TGTGCCAGCAGTGAATCCTCAGGGCTCACCGGGGAGCTGTTTTTT,CASSESSGLTGELFF
.,TRBV30,.,TRBJ1-2,TGTGCCTGGAGTGTACACAGGGCCAACTATGGCTACACCTTC,CAWSVHRANYGYTF
.,TRBV30,.,TRBJ1-2,TGTGCCTGGAGTGGACTTGTCGGGGGCTATGGCTACACCTTC,CAWSGLVGGYGYTF
.,TRBV5-1,TRBD1,TRBJ2-3,TGCGCCAGCAGCGTGGGACAGAGCACAGATACGCAGTATTTT,CASSVGQSTDTQYF